This T cell receptor (beta chain) was sequenced for a study of T cell responses to AZD1222 COVID-19 vaccine. Whole-study findings and limits: Nearly half of spike-specific TCRs reportedly target variant regions that are unmutated in the B.1.351 and B.1.1.7 variants. Researchers report vaccine-associated CD4 TCRs spanning spike, with dominance at 160-218 and 743-854.

TCRdb keeps only in-frame clones here, not all; method: immunoSEQ multiplex PCR. The sample has some 97,000 clones, about 90% seen once. A word on this clone: Antigen unknown.

The V end lost 6 bases, the J end lost 0 bases, and 18 bases lay between the germline ends. Germline V lookup: CDR1 MDHEN, CDR2 SYDVKM. The CDR3 extends over 16 amino acids. The material sequenced was peripheral blood, taken on day 0 of AZD1222 vaccination. The chain uses TRBV28 and TRBJ2-7, with D tentatively TRBD1 (6 bases). The receptor comes from an adult in good health. In DNA, the CDR3 is TGTGCCAGCAGCAAGAAGAGGGGGATAAGCTCCTACGAGCAGTACTTC. Protein sequence: CASSKKRGISSYEQYF. The variable domain in full, with the rest retrieved from reference TRBV28 and TRBJ2-7, is DVKVTQSSRYLVKRTGEKVFLECVQDMDHENMFWYRQDPGLGLRLIYFSYDVKMKEKGDIPEGYSVSREKKERFSLILESASTNQTSMYLCASSKKRGISSYEQYFGPGTRLTVT.